What follows are 2 T cell receptor beta chains derived from one specimen sequenced in a study of blood T cell repertoires in COVID-19 (dated by TCRdb to about 2020). Library prep was done by the immunoSEQ multiplex PCR assay. TCRdb provides this immuneACCESS table in a form limited to in-frame rearrangements. Some clones are lacking; in checked studies, under half of them reflect an unresolved V gene, and why the rest are absent is not known. The sample data list approximately 140,000 clones, and roughly 80% of these were observed just once. The ten largest clones represent 5.5% to 8% of the sample. The sequenced material came from peripheral blood. These receptors came from a human donor in a cohort sampled during active COVID-19.

V is TRBV5-1 and J is TRBJ2-1; TRBD1 matches 9 bases. This CDR3 has 14 residues. V gave up 3 bases and J gave up 6 bases; unmatched junction bases: 4. Germline values: CDR1 SGHRS, CDR2 YFSETQ. In DNA, the CDR3 is TGCGCCAGCAGCTCTCGACAGGGGGGCAATGAGCAGTTCTTC. Its protein is CASSSRQGGNEQFF.

CDR3 in DNA: TGCAGTGTTAGGACAGGGGCCGAGCAGTACTTC. Translated: CSVRTGAEQYF. The V call is TRBV20-1, the J call TRBJ2-7, with 9 bases identical to TRBD1. CDR3 length: 11 residues. Trimming at V came to 7 bases and at J to 6 bases, leaving 4 bases not matched to a gene. The germline V gene encodes CDR1 DFQATT and CDR2 SNEGSKA (reference sequence).